What follows are 8 T cell receptor beta chains derived from one specimen sequenced in a study of cytomegalovirus exposure and HLA in healthy donors. Primers: 60 Vbeta forward and 13 Jbeta reverse. Clones were sequenced by immunoSEQ multiplex PCR, and TCRdb holds only the in-frame ones, with some missing. The table shows about 120,000 clones, with approximately 75% occurring only once. Sequencing was done on a sample of PBMCs. These receptors originate from a woman between 50 and 59 years old in good health and CMV-seronegative.

The V call is TRBV27, the J call TRBJ2-1, with TRBD2 matching over 10 bases. The CDR3 covers 18 residues. Per germline, CDR1 MNHEY and CDR2 SMNVEV (reference sequence). V trimming: 5 bases; J trimming: 8 bases; junction bases outside the gene matches: 18. The CDR3 DNA follows: TGTGCCAGCAGTAATATCAGGGGGAGAGGACTAGCGGTCCATGAGCAGTTCTTC. It yields the protein CASSNIRGRGLAVHEQFF.

This clone was seen a few times. V is TRBV27 and J is TRBJ2-7; unclear D gene. Germline CDR1 MNHEY, CDR2 SMNVEV (reference sequence). The CDR3 extends over 14 amino acids. V lost 3 bases and J 2 bases, leaving 11 bases between the germline ends. The CDR3 loop reads CASSLSPTTYEQYF. The DNA for the CDR3 is TGTGCCAGCAGTTTGTCCCCCACTACCTACGAGCAGTACTTC.

The gene calls are TRBV7-9 and TRBJ1-2; weak D call: TRBD1 (6 bases). Germline CDR1 and CDR2: SEHNR and FQNEAQ (reference sequence). The CDR3 sequence is 13 residues long. Trimming removed 0 bases at V and 4 bases at J, with 6 bases between. CDR3 residues: CASSLATGYGYTF. CDR3 DNA sequence: TGTGCCAGCAGCTTAGCGACAGGCTATGGCTACACCTTC.

This sequence joins TRBV6-5 and TRBJ1-3, with 8 nucleotides matching TRBD1. The CDR3 extends over 15 amino acids. Germline trimming cut 6 bases from V and 2 bases from J; bases unmatched to any gene: 6. CDR1 and CDR2 (germline): MNHEY, SVGAGI. The CDR3 region has the DNA TGTGCCAGCAGACTGCAGGGGGCAGCTGGAAACACCATATATTTT. It yields the protein CASRLQGAAGNTIYF.

The chain is built from TRBV29-1 and TRBJ2-2, with unresolved D. The V end lost 8 bases, the J end lost 4 bases, and 14 bases lay between the germline ends. Germline-derived CDR1 and CDR2 are SQVTM and ANQGSEA. The CDR3 covers 13 residues. The CDR3, as DNA: TGCAGCTTCCGAGCGAAGTCCACCGGGGAGCTGTTTTTT. This translates into CSFRAKSTGELFF.

This sequence joins TRBV14 and TRBJ2-3; unclear D gene. The CDR3 consists of 13 residues. CDR1 and CDR2 from the germline V gene are SGHDN and FVKESK. Trimming shortened V by 1 base and J by 7 bases, and 9 bases separated the two germline ends. The CDR3 is CASSQVNSYTQYF. In nucleotides, the CDR3 is TGTGCCAGCAGCCAAGTGAACTCTTATACGCAGTATTTT.

The CDR3 DNA is TGTGCCAGCAGATGGTCCGGTACGCAGTATTTT. Its protein product is CASRWSGTQYF. The chain carries TRBV7-2 and TRBJ2-3; D ambiguous. V lost 6 bases and J 8 bases, leaving 9 bases between the germline ends. Germline V gives CDR1 SGHTA, CDR2 FQGNSA. CDR3 length equals 11 residues.

CDR3 amino acids: CASRRGQNYGYTF. The CDR3 nucleotides are TGTGCCAGTAGACGGGGACAGAACTATGGCTACACCTTC. The rearrangement uses TRBV19 and TRBJ1-2, with 7 bases matching TRBD1. Looked up from germline, CDR1 is LNHDA and CDR2 is SQIVND (reference sequence). The trim removed 6 bases at V and 2 bases at J, leaving 3 bases unmatched. This CDR3 region has 13 residues.